A single T cell receptor (beta chain) is shown here with its context. A junction end diverges from the germline sequence, so it may reflect a read error. This record comes from a study of blood T cell repertoires in COVID-19. Study background: COVID-19 samples collected from the United States, Italy and Spain covered acute and convalescent phases.

In the study's own analysis: The assay estimated nucleated cells by amplifying reference gene primers. The table came from immunoSEQ multiplex PCR; TCRdb's copy has only in-frame clones and leaves some out. D and trimming come from the DNA, and the V and J calls and clone size come from that table. This table holds over 200,000 clones, about 90% found once. Germline values: CDR1 SSHAT, CDR2 FNYEAQ (reference sequence). This CDR3 spans 15 amino acids. V gene TRBV7-7 combines with J gene TRBJ2-7, with 13 bases fitting TRBD2. The specimen was peripheral blood. The receptor was derived from a man in his thirties or forties with acute or convalescent COVID-19. The CDR3 DNA sequence: TGTGCTAGCAGCTTCGGACTAGCGGGAGTCTACGAGCAGTACTTC. Amino acids: CASSFGLAGVYEQYF.